This T cell receptor (beta chain) was sequenced during a study of shared clonotypes between healthy human individuals. J was trimmed by 5 bases and V by 4 bases; bases with no gene match: 4. This CDR3 contains 13 residues. Germline V gene lookup returns CDR1 SGHRS and CDR2 YFSETQ. Turning to this clone: Its antigen is unknown.

Study conclusions and caveats: Around 4.7% was the fraction of naive CD4 clonotypes found shared across a few donors. In contrast to clonotypes shared by all four donors, non-shared clonotypes had lower generation probabilities. Even with large depth, rarefaction showed that sorted-subset sequencing was incomplete.

Source study methods: In the immunoSEQ data, sequences were junction-only and lacked quality scores, so filtering differed. TCRdb keeps only in-frame clones here, not all; method: immunoSEQ multiplex PCR. Clone size and the V and J calls come from that table; the DNA yielded D and trimming. The sample carries 2 million to 2.5 million clones, 93% recorded once. This chain uses TRBV5-1 with TRBJ1-1; 8 bases match TRBD1. The TCR comes from a man between 18 and 29 years old in good health. Some clones in this sample may be carry-over from other donors' samples. Sequencing used naive CD4+ T cells from PBMCs. Stated subset: CD45RA+ positively selected. CDR3 sequence reads: CASSQGADTEAFF. The CDR3 DNA reads as TGCGCCAGCAGCCAGGGGGCAGATACTGAAGCTTTCTTT.